The rows below give T cell receptor beta chains drawn from one sample of a study of cytomegalovirus exposure and HLA in healthy donors. The protocol was immunoSEQ multiplex PCR, while the TCRdb copy is restricted to in-frame clones and leaves out a portion. The sample holds about 240,000 clones, approximately 83% seen once. The sample was PBMCs. The receptors shown here come from a woman in her twenties or thirties in good health and CMV-seropositive. The CDR3 runs from the conserved cysteine through the conserved F or W. D genes are given only for firm matches.

V	J	D	DNA	CDR3
TRBV7-6	TRBJ2-3	-	TGTGCCAGCAGCTCCCCGGGGGAAGCAGATACGCAGTATTTT	CASSSPGEADTQYF
TRBV19	TRBJ1-4	-	TGTGCCAGTAGTAACTCCGGGGGAGCAACTAATGAAAAACTGTTTTTT	CASSNSGGATNEKLFF
TRBV7-2	TRBJ2-7	TRBD2	TGTGCCAGCAGCTTAACACTAGCGGGAGGGCCCTACGAGCAGTACTTC	CASSLTLAGGPYEQYF
TRBV29-1	TRBJ1-2	-	TGCAGCGTCCCCACTACAGGGAACTATGGCTACACCTTC	CSVPTTGNYGYTF
TRBV6-6	TRBJ1-4	-	TGTGCCAGCAGCAGGGAAACAACTAATGAAAAACTGTTTTTT	CASSRETTNEKLFF
TRBV27	TRBJ2-3	-	TGTGCCAGCAGTTTAGGGGCACCCAGCACAGATACGCAGTATTTT	CASSLGAPSTDTQYF
TRBV19	TRBJ2-1	TRBD2	TGTGCCAGTAGGGAAGGCCCAACGGGAGGCTATGAGCAGTTCTTC	CASREGPTGGYEQFF
TRBV4-2	TRBJ2-1	-	TGTGCCAGCAGCCAAGATCCATCACAGTCGAGTCCCTACAATGAGCAGTTCTTC	CASSQDPSQSSPYNEQFF
TRBV5-1	TRBJ2-1	TRBD2	TGCGCCAGCAGTGCTAGCGGGATAAATGAGCAGTTCTTC	CASSASGINEQFF
TRBV14	TRBJ2-5	-	TGTGCCAGCAGTGAAATCGACTACCAAGAGACCCAGTACTTC	CASSEIDYQETQYF